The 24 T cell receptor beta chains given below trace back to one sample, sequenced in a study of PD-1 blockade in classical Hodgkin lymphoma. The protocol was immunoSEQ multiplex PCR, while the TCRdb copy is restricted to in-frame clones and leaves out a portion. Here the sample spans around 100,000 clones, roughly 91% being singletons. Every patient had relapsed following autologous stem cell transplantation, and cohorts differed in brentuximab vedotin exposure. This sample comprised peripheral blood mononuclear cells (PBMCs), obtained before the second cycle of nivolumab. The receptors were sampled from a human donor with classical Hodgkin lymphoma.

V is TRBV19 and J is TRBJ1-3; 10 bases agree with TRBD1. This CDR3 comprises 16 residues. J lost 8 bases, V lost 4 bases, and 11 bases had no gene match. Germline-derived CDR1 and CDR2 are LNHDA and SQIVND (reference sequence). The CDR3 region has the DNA TGTGCCAGTAGTACGAGGGACAGGGGCTACGTCCACACCATATATTTT. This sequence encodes CASSTRDRGYVHTIYF.

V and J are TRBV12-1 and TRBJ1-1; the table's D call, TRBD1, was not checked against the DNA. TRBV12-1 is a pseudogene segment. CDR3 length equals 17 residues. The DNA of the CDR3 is TGTGCCAGCAGCTTTGCCAGGTTCGCAGGGCTGAACACTGAAGCTTTCTTT. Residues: CASSFARFAGLNTEAFF.

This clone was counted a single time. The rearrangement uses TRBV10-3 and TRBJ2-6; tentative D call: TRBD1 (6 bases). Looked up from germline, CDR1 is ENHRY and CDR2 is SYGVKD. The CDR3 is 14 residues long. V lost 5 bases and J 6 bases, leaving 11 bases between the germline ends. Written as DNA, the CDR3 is TGTGCCATCAGTACCGGGACAACGGCCAACGTCCTGACTTTC. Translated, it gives CAISTGTTANVLTF.

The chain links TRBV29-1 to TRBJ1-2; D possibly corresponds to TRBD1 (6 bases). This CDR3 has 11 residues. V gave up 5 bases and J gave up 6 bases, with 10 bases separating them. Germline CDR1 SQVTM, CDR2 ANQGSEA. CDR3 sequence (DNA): TGCAGCGTTACAGGGCTGAATGGCTACACCTTC. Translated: CSVTGLNGYTF. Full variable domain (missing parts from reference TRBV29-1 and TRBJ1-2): SAVISQKPSRDICQRGTSLTIQCQVDSQVTMMFWYRQQPGQSLTLIATANQGSEATYESGFVIDKFPISRPNLTFSTLTVSNMSPEDSSIYLCSVTGLNGYTFGSGTRLTVV.

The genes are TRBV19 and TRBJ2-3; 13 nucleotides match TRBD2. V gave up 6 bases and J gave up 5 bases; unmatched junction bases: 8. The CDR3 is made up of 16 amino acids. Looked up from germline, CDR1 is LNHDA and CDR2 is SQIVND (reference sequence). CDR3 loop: CASRQTSGGWGDTQYF. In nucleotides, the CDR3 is TGTGCCAGTAGACAGACTAGCGGGGGGTGGGGAGATACGCAGTATTTT.

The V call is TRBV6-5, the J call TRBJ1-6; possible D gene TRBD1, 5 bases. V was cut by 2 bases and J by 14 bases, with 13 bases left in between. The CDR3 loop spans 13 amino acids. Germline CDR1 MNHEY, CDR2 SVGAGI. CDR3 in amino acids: CASSYGAGRALHF. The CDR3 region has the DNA TGTGCCAGCAGTTACGGGGCAGGGAGAGCCCTCCACTTT.

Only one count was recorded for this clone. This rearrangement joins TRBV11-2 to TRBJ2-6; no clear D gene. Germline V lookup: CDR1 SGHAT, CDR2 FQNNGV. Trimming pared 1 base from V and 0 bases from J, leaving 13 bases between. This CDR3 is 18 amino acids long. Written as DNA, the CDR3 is TGTGCCAGCAGCTTAGGCCTGACATACCTCTCTGGGGCCAACGTCCTGACTTTC. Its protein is CASSLGLTYLSGANVLTF.

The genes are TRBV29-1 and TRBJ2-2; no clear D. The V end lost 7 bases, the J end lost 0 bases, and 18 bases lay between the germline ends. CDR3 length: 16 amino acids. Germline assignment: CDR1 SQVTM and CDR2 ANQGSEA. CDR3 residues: CSAEDSAATNTGELFF. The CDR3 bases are TGCAGCGCCGAGGATTCCGCCGCTACGAACACCGGGGAGCTGTTTTTT.

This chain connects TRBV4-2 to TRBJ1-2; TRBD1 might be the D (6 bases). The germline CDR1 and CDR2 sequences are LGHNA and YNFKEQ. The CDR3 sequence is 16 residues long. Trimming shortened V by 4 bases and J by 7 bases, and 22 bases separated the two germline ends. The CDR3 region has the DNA TGTGCCAGCAGCCTCGTCGGAAGACAGGAGGATCCTGGCTACACCTTC. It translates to CASSLVGRQEDPGYTF.

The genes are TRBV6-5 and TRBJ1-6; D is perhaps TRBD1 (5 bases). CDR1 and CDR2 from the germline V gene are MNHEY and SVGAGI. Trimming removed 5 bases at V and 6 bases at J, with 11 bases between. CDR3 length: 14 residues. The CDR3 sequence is CASSKGTANSPLHF. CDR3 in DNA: TGTGCCAGCAGTAAAGGGACTGCTAATTCACCCCTCCACTTT.

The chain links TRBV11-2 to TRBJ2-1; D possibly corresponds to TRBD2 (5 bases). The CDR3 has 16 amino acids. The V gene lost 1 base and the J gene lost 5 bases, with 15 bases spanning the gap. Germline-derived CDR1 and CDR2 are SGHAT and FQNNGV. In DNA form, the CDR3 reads TGTGCCAGCAGCTTAGTAATGGGGTTGGAGGACAATGAGCAGTTCTTC. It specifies CASSLVMGLEDNEQFF.

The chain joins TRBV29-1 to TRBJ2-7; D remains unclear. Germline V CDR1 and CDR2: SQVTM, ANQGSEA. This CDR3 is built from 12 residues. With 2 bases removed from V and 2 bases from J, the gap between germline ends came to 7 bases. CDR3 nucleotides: TGCAGCGTTGAACAGGCAGCCTACGAGCAGTACTTC. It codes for CSVEQAAYEQYF.

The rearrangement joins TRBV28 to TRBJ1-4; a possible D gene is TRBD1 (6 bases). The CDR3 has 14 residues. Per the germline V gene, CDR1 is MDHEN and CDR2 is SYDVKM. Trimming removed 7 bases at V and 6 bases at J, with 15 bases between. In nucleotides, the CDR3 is TGTGCCAGCACTAGATCAGGGGAACATGAAAAACTGTTTTTT. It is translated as CASTRSGEHEKLFF.

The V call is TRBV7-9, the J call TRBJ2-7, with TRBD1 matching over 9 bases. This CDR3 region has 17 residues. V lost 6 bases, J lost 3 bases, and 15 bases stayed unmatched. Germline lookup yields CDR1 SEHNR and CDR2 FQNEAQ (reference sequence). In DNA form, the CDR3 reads TGTGCCAGCAGACCAAGAGCGACAGGGGGTCCTCACTACGAGCAGTACTTC. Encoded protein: CASRPRATGGPHYEQYF.

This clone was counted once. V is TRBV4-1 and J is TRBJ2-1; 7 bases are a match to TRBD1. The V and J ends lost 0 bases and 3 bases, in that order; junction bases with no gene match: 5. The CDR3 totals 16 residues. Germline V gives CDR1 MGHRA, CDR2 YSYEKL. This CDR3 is CASSQDWGQSYNEQFF. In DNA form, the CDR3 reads TGCGCCAGCAGCCAAGATTGGGGACAGAGCTACAATGAGCAGTTCTTC.

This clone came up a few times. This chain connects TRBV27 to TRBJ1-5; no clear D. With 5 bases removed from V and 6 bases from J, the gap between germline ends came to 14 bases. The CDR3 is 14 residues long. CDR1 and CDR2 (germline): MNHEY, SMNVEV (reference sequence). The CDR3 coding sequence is TGTGCCAGCAGTACTAGTGGACGCCTTCAGCCCCAGCATTTT. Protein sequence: CASSTSGRLQPQHF.

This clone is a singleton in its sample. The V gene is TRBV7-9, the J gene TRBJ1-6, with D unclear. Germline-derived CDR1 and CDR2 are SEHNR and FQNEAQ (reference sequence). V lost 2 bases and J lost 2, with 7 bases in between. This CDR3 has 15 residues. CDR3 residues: CASSLSTTYNSPLHF. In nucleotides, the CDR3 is TGTGCCAGCAGCTTATCGACCACCTATAATTCACCCCTCCACTTT.

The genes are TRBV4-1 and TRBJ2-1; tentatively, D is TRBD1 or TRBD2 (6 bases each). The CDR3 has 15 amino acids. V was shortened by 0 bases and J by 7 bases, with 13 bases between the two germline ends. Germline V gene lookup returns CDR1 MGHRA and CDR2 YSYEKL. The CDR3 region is CASSQEGGLGNEQFF. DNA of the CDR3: TGCGCCAGCAGCCAAGAGGGGGGCTTGGGGAATGAGCAGTTCTTC.

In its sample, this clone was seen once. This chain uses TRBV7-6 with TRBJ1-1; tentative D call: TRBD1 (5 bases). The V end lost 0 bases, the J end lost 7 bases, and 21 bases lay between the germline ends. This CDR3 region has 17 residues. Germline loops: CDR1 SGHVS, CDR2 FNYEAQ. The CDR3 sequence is CASSLALAQEIDSEAFF. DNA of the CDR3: TGTGCCAGCAGCTTAGCGCTAGCACAGGAAATCGATAGTGAAGCTTTCTTT.

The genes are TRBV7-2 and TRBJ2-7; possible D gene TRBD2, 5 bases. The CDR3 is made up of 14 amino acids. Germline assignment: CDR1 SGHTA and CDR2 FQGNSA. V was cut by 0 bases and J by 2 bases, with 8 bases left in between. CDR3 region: CASSLADGAYEQYF. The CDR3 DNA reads TGTGCCAGCAGCTTAGCGGACGGGGCCTACGAGCAGTACTTC.

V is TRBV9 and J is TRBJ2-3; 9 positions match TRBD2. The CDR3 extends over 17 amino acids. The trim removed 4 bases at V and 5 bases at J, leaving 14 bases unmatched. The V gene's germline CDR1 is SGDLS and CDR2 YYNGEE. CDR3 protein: CASSHIFGAGGLDTQYF. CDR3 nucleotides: TGTGCCAGCAGCCATATCTTCGGCGCGGGGGGGTTAGATACGCAGTATTTT.

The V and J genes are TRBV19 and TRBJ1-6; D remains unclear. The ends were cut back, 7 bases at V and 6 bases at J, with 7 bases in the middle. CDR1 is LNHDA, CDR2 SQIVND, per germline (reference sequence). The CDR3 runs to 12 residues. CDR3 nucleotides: TGTGCCAGTAATTTTCGTAATTCACCCCTCCACTTT. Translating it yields CASNFRNSPLHF. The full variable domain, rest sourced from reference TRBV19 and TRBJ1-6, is DGGITQSPKYLFRKEGQNVTLSCEQNLNHDAMYWYRQDPGQGLRLIYYSQIVNDFQKGDIAEGYSVSREKKESFPLTVTSAQKNPTAFYLCASNFRNSPLHFGNGTRLTVT.

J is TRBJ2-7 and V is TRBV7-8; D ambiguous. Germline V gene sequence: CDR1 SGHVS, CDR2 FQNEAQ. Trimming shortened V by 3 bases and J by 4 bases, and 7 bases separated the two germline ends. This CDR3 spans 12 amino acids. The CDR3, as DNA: TGTGCCAGCAGCTTTTGGGCGTACGAGCAGTACTTC. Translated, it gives CASSFWAYEQYF.

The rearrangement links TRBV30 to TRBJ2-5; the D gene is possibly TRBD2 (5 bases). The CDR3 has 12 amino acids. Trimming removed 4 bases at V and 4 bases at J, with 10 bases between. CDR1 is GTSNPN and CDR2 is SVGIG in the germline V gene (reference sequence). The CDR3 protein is CAWNPGGETQYF. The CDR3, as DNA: TGTGCCTGGAACCCCGGAGGAGAGACCCAGTACTTC.